Below, 27 T cell receptor beta chains from the same sample are listed, as sequenced in a study of CD8+CD57+ T cells in acquired aplastic anemia. In patients chosen for sequencing, flow cytometry had shown CD8+CD57+ cell expansion. Profiling of TCR beta VDJ combinations and CDR3 sequences used genomic DNA as template. TCRdb reprocessed the reads via MiXCR and lists one record per CDR3 protein. The sample has around 79,000 distinct CDR3 sequences; 70% are singletons. Sequencing input: sorted CD4+, CD8+, or CD8+CD57+ T cells (not recorded which) from PBMCs. These receptors came from a human donor with aplastic anemia.

The rearrangement links TRBV2 to TRBJ1-4, with D possibly being TRBD1 (5 bases). Trimming left V 8 bases short and J 0 bases short, with 19 bases between. The germline V gene has CDR1 SNHLY and CDR2 FYNNEI. The CDR3 consists of 17 residues. The CDR3 region is CASFGTHLATTNEKLFF. CDR3 DNA sequence: TGTGCCAGCTTCGGGACTCACTTAGCCACAACTAATGAAAAACTGTTTTTT.

The rearrangement uses TRBV5-1 and TRBJ2-2; perhaps TRBD2 as D (5 bases). Germline V gene data show CDR1 as SGHRS and CDR2 as YFSETQ. This CDR3 is 15 amino acids long. V shed 4 bases and J shed 1 base, with 11 bases lying between them. The CDR3 bases are TGCGCCAGCAGCCCCACGGGAAAGAACACCGGGGAGCTGTTTTTT. Translation: CASSPTGKNTGELFF.

The chain has TRBV10-3 and TRBJ1-3, with no clear D. CDR1 is ENHRY and CDR2 is SYGVKD in the germline V gene. The length of the CDR3 is 13 residues. Trimming removed 3 bases at V and 0 bases at J, with 3 bases between. CDR3 bases: TGTGCCATCAGTGACAGCTCTGGAAACACCATATATTTT. This encodes CAISDSSGNTIYF.

This clonotype was counted at least ten times. The rearrangement links TRBV6-1 to TRBJ2-7; 7 nucleotides agree with TRBD2. This CDR3 is built from 16 residues. V was clipped by 5 bases and J by 4 bases; unmatched bases: 14. The germline V gene has CDR1 MNHNS and CDR2 SASEGT. In DNA form, the CDR3 reads TGTGCCAGCAGTACTAACTGGGGGGGAAACGCGTACGAGCAGTACTTC. Protein product: CASSTNWGGNAYEQYF.

This clonotype came up many times. The chain couples TRBV2 to TRBJ2-7; D unresolved. The CDR3 has 16 residues. V was pared by 6 bases and J by 4 bases, with 22 bases between. Germline CDR1 SNHLY, CDR2 FYNNEI. The CDR3 sequence is CASSPPVGEMMYEQYF. CDR3 DNA: TGTGCCAGCAGCCCTCCCGTGGGTGAGATGATGTACGAGCAGTACTTC. The complete variable domain, with remaining parts taken from reference TRBV2 and TRBJ2-7, reads EPEVTQTPSHQVTQMGQEVILRCVPISNHLYFYWYRQILGQKVEFLVSFYNNEISEKSEIFDDQFSVERPDGSNFTLKIRSTKLEDSAMYFCASSPPVGEMMYEQYFGPGTRLTVT.

V is TRBV25-1 and J is TRBJ1-1, with D possibly matching TRBD1 (5 bases). This CDR3 comprises 12 residues. The V end lost 7 bases, the J end lost 8 bases, and 14 bases lay between the germline ends. Per germline, CDR1 MGHDK and CDR2 SYGVNS. The CDR3 bases are TGTGCCAGCACGAGGGGCCACCACGAAGCTTTCTTT. Amino acids: CASTRGHHEAFF. Full variable domain (outside the CDR3, taken from reference TRBV25-1 and TRBJ1-1): EADIYQTPRYLVIGTGKKITLECSQTMGHDKMYWYQQDPGMELHLIHYSYGVNSTEKGDLSSESTVSRIRTEHFPLTLESARPSHTSQYLCASTRGHHEAFFGQGTRLTVV.

This rearrangement joins TRBV25-1 to TRBJ2-1; a weak D match, TRBD1 (6 bases). The germline gives CDR1 MGHDK, CDR2 SYGVNS. The CDR3 contains 14 residues. Trimming shortened V by 1 base and J by 4 bases, and 8 bases separated the two germline ends. CDR3 nucleotide sequence: TGTGCCAGCAGTGAATTAAGGGGGTACAATGAGCAGTTCTTC. Its translation is CASSELRGYNEQFF.

On this clonotype itself: One end of the junction is discordant with germline, which a read error may explain. The rearrangement joins TRBV19 to TRBJ1-1; D is unresolved. Per the germline V gene, CDR1 is LNHDA and CDR2 is SQIVND (reference sequence). The CDR3 covers 14 residues. CDR3 bases: TGTGCTAGTAGTTCCGTTGGGGTGAACACTGAAGCTTTCTTT. Its translation: CASSSVGVNTEAFF.

This clonotype was seen once. The V and J genes are TRBV11-1 and TRBJ1-2, with TRBD1 matching 8 bases. J was trimmed by 5 bases and V by 1 base; bases with no gene match: 12. This CDR3 is 17 amino acids long. The germline V gene encodes CDR1 SGHAT and CDR2 FQDESV (reference sequence). The CDR3, as DNA: TGTGCCAGCAGCTTAGACAGGGGGTTCTCCTCCACTTATGGCTACACCTTC. Encoded protein: CASSLDRGFSSTYGYTF.

Of note for this clonotype: The conserved closing phenylalanine or tryptophan is absent in this CDR3, likely reflecting a read error. The genes are TRBV4-2 and TRBJ2-6; 7 positions agree with TRBD1. The V segment lost 0 bases and the J segment 0 bases; nucleotides outside the gene matches: 5. Per the germline V gene, CDR1 is LGHNA and CDR2 is YNFKEQ. This CDR3 is 18 amino acids long. The CDR3: CASSQDPAGGSGANVLTS. In nucleotides, the CDR3 is TGTGCCAGCAGCCAAGATCCCGCAGGGGGCTCTGGGGCCAACGTCCTGACTTCC.

This clonotype was counted a single time. This rearrangement joins TRBV19 to TRBJ2-7; TRBD1 matches at 8 bases. CDR1 LNHDA and CDR2 SQIVND come from the germline V gene (reference sequence). This CDR3 is 16 amino acids long. The J segment lost 5 bases and the V segment lost 5 bases, leaving 14 bases of the junction unmatched. The CDR3 protein is CASSPRTGSHLHEQYF. CDR3 bases: TGTGCCAGTAGTCCCCGGACAGGGTCCCATTTACACGAGCAGTACTTC.

This clonotype was seen ten or more times. J is TRBJ2-7 and V is TRBV6-1; D may correspond to TRBD1 or TRBD2 (7 bases each). The germline V gene encodes CDR1 MNHNS and CDR2 SASEGT. Deletions cut 4 bases from V and 2 bases from J, with 12 bases between. CDR3 size: 14 residues. CDR3 region: CASSGQGGTYEQYF. The CDR3 DNA sequence: TGTGCCAGCAGTGGCCAGGGGGGGACCTACGAGCAGTACTTC.

The chain links TRBV19 to TRBJ1-6, with D possibly being TRBD1 (5 bases). This CDR3 spans 15 amino acids. Germline CDR1 is LNHDA and CDR2 is SQIVND (reference sequence). V was trimmed by 4 bases and J by 7 bases, leaving 14 bases between them. The CDR3 reads CASSTDRDGNSPLHF. CDR3 in DNA: TGTGCCAGTAGTACCGACCGGGACGGAAATTCACCCCTCCACTTT.

The chain carries TRBV10-3 and TRBJ2-1, with TRBD2 identical over 8 bases. Germline loops: CDR1 ENHRY, CDR2 SYGVKD. CDR3 length equals 12 residues. V was clipped by 6 bases and J by 10 bases; unmatched bases: 5. The CDR3 nucleotides read TGTGCCATCAGCATTAGCGGGGCCGAGCAGTTCTTC. This gives the protein CAISISGAEQFF.

This chain connects TRBV2 to TRBJ2-3; weak D call: TRBD1 (5 bases). The germline V gene has CDR1 SNHLY and CDR2 FYNNEI. CDR3 length equals 15 residues. Trimming removed 3 bases at V and 4 bases at J, with 14 bases between. CDR3 DNA sequence: TGTGCCAGCAGTGACAGGGCCGCTAGACCAGATACGCAGTATTTT. Protein product: CASSDRAARPDTQYF.

This clonotype appeared a few times. The junction departs from the called germline gene at one end, perhaps through a read error. This chain links TRBV10-3 with TRBJ2-5; D not resolved. Germline V gene data show CDR1 as ENHRY and CDR2 as SYGVKD. This CDR3 is built from 14 residues. CDR3 sequence reads: CASSYPTESSSQYF. CDR3 bases: TGTGCCAGCAGTTACCCTACCGAGAGTTCGTCCCAGTACTTC.

The V call is TRBV2, the J call TRBJ2-7; 9 bases are shared with TRBD1. CDR1 and CDR2 (germline): SNHLY, FYNNEI. This CDR3 region has 15 residues. V lost 5 bases and J lost 1; bases outside the gene matches: 6. The CDR3 spells CASSWDRENSYEQYF. The CDR3 nucleotides are TGTGCCAGCAGTTGGGACAGGGAGAATTCCTACGAGCAGTACTTC.

This clonotype came up once. The rearrangement joins TRBV15 to TRBJ1-1, with D perhaps TRBD1 (6 bases). V lost 4 bases and J lost 11, with 11 bases in between. The germline gives CDR1 LNHNV, CDR2 YYDKDF (reference sequence). The CDR3 runs 11 residues. The CDR3 bases are TGTGCCACCAGCAACAGGGACTTGGCTTTCTTT. Translating gives CATSNRDLAFF.

V and J are TRBV12-3 or TRBV12-4 and TRBJ2-5, with TRBD1 matching 8 bases. J lost 2 bases, V lost 5 bases, and 7 bases had no gene match. This CDR3 contains 15 residues. CDR3 sequence reads: CASSMQGARQETQYF. The CDR3 DNA sequence: TGTGCCAGCAGTATGCAGGGGGCGAGGCAAGAGACCCAGTACTTC.

This rearrangement joins TRBV15 to TRBJ2-7, with D possibly TRBD1 on 7 matching bases. Per the germline V gene, CDR1 is LNHNV and CDR2 is YYDKDF (reference sequence). The CDR3 length is 19 residues. The V end was cut by 3 bases, the J end by 3 bases, with 27 bases between. Here the CDR3 DNA reads TGTGCCACCAGCAGCCCAGGGGGGACGCAAGGGTCCCACCTCTACGAGCAGTACTTC. As protein: CATSSPGGTQGSHLYEQYF.

The CDR3 reads CSASGGLAYEQYF. The CDR3 nucleotides read TGCAGTGCTAGTGGGGGACTAGCCTACGAGCAGTACTTC. V gene TRBV20-1 combines with J gene TRBJ2-7; 8 nucleotides line up with TRBD2. Unmatched junction bases numbered 3, after V lost 3 bases and J lost 2 bases. Germline V gives CDR1 DFQATT, CDR2 SNEGSKA (reference sequence). This CDR3 comprises 13 residues.

A single count supports this clonotype. The chain joins TRBV25-1 to TRBJ1-2, with D unclear. Germline V gives CDR1 MGHDK, CDR2 SYGVNS. This CDR3 has 15 amino acids. V shed 4 bases and J shed 0 bases, with 12 bases lying between them. DNA for the CDR3: TGTGCCAGCAGTGTGGGAGGGAGAGCTAACTATGGCTACACCTTC. This translates into CASSVGGRANYGYTF.

The V gene is TRBV20-1, the J gene TRBJ2-1, with a tentative D call TRBD2 (6 bases). Trimming shortened V by 7 bases and J by 0 bases, and 13 bases separated the two germline ends. The V gene's germline CDR1 is DFQATT and CDR2 SNEGSKA (reference sequence). The CDR3 runs 14 residues. The CDR3 DNA sequence: TGCAGTGTAAGGGGAGGAGACTCCTACAATGAGCAGTTCTTC. Translated, it gives CSVRGGDSYNEQFF.

This chain uses TRBV3-1 with TRBJ2-1; D unclear. CDR1 is LGHDT, CDR2 YNNKEL, per germline (reference sequence). V was clipped by 0 bases and J by 10 bases, with 7 bases between them. This CDR3 region has 12 residues. CDR3: CASSQESGEQFF. The CDR3 DNA sequence: TGTGCCAGCAGCCAAGAAAGTGGGGAGCAGTTCTTC.

The chain links TRBV24-1 to TRBJ2-2; 7 bases agree with TRBD2. In germline, CDR1 is KGHDR, CDR2 SFDVKD. The CDR3 loop spans 16 amino acids. Trimming at V came to 3 bases and at J to 0 bases, leaving 3 bases not matched to a gene. The CDR3 sequence is CATSDSGTTNTGELFF. CDR3 nucleotides: TGTGCCACCAGTGATAGCGGGACGACGAACACCGGGGAGCTGTTTTTT.

Remarks on this clonotype: A read error may account for a junction end that differs from germline. The rearrangement uses TRBV19 and TRBJ2-3; D not certain. CDR1 and CDR2 from the germline V gene are LNHDA and SQIVND (reference sequence). This CDR3 spans 13 amino acids. DNA for the CDR3: TGTGCCAGTAGCCAGCAGAGCACAAATACGCAGTATTTT. Protein product: CASSQQSTNTQYF.

The V gene is TRBV20-1, the J gene TRBJ2-3; D uncertain. V lost 1 base to trimming and J lost 3 bases, with 8 bases between them. The CDR3 runs 13 residues. Germline V gene data show CDR1 as DFQATT and CDR2 as SNEGSKA (reference sequence). In nucleotides, the CDR3 is TGCAGTGCTAGAGCTCTTTCGACAGATACGCAGTATTTT. Residues: CSARALSTDTQYF.